The 2 T cell receptor beta chains listed next were all sequenced from one sample in a study of tumor-infiltrating lymphocytes in primary liver carcinoma. TCR beta cDNA was reverse-transcribed from around 0.55 ug of total RNA. The reaction used a constant-region primer and ProtoScript II reverse transcriptase. ARM-PCR was slightly modified, and three nested multiplex PCR rounds with it gave rise to the TCR beta libraries. In the first two PCR rounds, TRBV1-TRBV30 forward primers were paired with a C-beta reverse primer, and each round lasted approximately 10 cycles. TCRdb reanalysed the multiplex PCR reads using MiXCR and keeps one entry per CDR3 protein. Here the sample spans around 120,000 distinct CDR3 sequences, about 59% being singletons. Between roughly 20 and 33 mg of unsorted bulk tissue served as the source from which RNA and DNA were co-extracted. Source material: liver tumor tissue from sampling region 1. Subset meaning: tumor region T1, superior pole. The receptors originated from a woman in her sixties or seventies with primary liver carcinoma and hepatitis B virus infection.

The chain joins TRBV28 to TRBJ2-3, with 7 bases matching TRBD2. The CDR3 consists of 14 residues. CDR1 and CDR2 (germline): MDHEN, SYDVKM. The trim removed 3 bases at V and 5 bases at J, leaving 5 bases unmatched. The CDR3 DNA is TGTGCCAGCAGTTTGCGGGAGACACGAGATACGCAGTATTTT. This sequence encodes CASSLRETRDTQYF.

The V gene is TRBV12-3 or TRBV12-4, the J gene TRBJ1-2, with D maybe TRBD1 (6 bases). Trimming removed 6 bases from V and 8 bases from J, with 31 bases in between. The CDR3 extends over 18 amino acids. CDR3: CASSEKGGRPTTNVGYTF. The CDR3 nucleotides read TGTGCCAGCAGCGAAAAGGGGGGGCGCCCCACAACTAATGTAGGCTACACCTTC.